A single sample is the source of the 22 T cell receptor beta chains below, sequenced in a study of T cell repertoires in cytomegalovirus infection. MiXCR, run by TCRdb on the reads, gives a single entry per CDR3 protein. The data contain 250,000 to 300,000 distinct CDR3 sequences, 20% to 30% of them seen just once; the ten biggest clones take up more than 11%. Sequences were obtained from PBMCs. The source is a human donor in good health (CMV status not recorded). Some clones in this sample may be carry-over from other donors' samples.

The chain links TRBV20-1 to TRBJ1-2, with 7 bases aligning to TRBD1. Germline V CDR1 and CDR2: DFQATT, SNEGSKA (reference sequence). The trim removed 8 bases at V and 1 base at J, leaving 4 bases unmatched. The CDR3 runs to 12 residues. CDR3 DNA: TGCAGTTACAGGGGTTATAACTATGGCTACACCTTC. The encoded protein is CSYRGYNYGYTF.

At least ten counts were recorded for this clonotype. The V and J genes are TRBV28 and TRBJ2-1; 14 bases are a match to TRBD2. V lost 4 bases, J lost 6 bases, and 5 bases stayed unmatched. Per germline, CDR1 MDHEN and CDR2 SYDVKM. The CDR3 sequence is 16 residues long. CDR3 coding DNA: TGTGCCAGCAGTTCGCCGGGACTAGCGGGGGTCAATGAGCAGTTCTTC. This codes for CASSSPGLAGVNEQFF.

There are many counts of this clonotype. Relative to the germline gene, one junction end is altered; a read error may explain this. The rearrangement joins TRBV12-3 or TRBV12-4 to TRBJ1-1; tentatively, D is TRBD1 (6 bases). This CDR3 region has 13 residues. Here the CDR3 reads CASSLEGGTEAFF. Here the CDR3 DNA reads TGTGCCAGCAGCTTAGAGGGGGGGACTGAAGCTTTCTTT.

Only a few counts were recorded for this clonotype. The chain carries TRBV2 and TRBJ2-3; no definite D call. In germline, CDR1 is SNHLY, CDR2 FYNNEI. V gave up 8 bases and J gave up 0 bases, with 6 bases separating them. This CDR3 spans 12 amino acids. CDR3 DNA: TGTGCCAGCGGACGTAGCACAGATACGCAGTATTTT. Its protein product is CASGRSTDTQYF.

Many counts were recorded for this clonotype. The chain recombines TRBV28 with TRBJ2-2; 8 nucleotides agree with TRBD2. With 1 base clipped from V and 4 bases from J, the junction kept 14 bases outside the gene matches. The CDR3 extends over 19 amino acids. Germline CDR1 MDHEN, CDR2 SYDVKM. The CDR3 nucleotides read TGTGCCAGCAGTTTATCAGGACTAGCTTTGATTCATAGCACCGGGGAGCTGTTTTTT. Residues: CASSLSGLALIHSTGELFF. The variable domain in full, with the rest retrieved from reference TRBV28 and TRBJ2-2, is DVKVTQSSRYLVKRTGEKVFLECVQDMDHENMFWYRQDPGLGLRLIYFSYDVKMKEKGDIPEGYSVSREKKERFSLILESASTNQTSMYLCASSLSGLALIHSTGELFFGEGSRLTVL.

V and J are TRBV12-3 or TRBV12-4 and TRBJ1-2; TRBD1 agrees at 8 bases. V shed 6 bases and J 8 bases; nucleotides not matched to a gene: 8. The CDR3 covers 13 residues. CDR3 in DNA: TGTGCCAGCAGAAATACAGGGGGACGCGGCTACACCTTC. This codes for CASRNTGGRGYTF.

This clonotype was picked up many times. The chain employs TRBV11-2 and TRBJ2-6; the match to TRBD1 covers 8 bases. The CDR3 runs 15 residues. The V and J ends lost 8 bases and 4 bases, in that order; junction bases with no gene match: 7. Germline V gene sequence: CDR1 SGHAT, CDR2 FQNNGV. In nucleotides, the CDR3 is TGTGCCAGCGGGCCAGGGGGCCACGGGGCCAACGTCCTGACTTTC. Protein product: CASGPGGHGANVLTF.

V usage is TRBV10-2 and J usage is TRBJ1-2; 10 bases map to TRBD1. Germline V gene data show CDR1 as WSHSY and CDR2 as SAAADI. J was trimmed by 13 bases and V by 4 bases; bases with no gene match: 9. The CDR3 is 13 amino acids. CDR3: CASSGSGTGAFTF. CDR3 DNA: TGCGCCAGCAGTGGGTCCGGGACAGGGGCCTTCACCTTC.

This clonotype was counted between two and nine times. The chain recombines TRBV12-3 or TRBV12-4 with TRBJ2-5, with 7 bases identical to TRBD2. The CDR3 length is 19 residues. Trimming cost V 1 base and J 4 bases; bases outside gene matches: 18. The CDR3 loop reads CASSLGLASAVGLGETQYF. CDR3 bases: TGTGCCAGCAGTTTAGGACTAGCTAGCGCTGTTGGGTTAGGAGAGACCCAGTACTTC.

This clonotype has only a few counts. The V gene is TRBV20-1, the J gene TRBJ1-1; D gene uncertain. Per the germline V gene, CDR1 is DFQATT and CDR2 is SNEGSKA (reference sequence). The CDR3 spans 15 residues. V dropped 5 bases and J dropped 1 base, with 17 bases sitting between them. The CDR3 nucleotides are TGCAGTGCTTCGGGCCAATTGTTCGGGAACACTGAAGCTTTCTTT. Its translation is CSASGQLFGNTEAFF.

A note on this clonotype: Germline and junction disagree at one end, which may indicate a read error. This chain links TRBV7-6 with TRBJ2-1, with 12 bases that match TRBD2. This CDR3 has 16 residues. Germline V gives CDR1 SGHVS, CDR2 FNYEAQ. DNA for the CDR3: TGTGCCTGCAGCTCACCGGGACTAGCGGGCTACAATGAGCAGTTCTTC. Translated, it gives CACSSPGLAGYNEQFF.

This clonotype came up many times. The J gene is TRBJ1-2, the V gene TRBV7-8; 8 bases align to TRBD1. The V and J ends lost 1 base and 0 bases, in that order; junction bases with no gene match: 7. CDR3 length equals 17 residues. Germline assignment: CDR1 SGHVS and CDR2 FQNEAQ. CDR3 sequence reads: CASSLGSGGNSNYGYTF. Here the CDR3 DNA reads TGTGCCAGCAGCTTAGGTTCAGGGGGCAACTCTAACTATGGCTACACCTTC. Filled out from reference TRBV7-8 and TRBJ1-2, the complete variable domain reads GAGVSQSPRYKVAKRGQDVALRCDPISGHVSLFWYQQALGQGPEFLTYFQNEAQLDKSGLPSDRFFAERPEGSVSTLKIQRTQQEDSAVYLCASSLGSGGNSNYGYTFGSGTRLTVV.

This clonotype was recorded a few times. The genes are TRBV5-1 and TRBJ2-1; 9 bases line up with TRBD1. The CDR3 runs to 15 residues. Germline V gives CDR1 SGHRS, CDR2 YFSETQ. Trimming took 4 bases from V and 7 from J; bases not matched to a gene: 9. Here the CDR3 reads CASSHRTGVGNEQFF. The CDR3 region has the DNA TGCGCCAGCAGCCACCGGACAGGGGTTGGGAATGAGCAGTTCTTC.

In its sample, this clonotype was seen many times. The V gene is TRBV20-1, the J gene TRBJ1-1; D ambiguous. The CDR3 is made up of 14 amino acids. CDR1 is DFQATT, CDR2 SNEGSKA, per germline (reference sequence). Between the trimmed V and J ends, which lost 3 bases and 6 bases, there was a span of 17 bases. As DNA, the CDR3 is TGCAGTGCTAGCCCAATCTCCTATCTCTCTGAAGCTTTCTTT. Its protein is CSASPISYLSEAFF.

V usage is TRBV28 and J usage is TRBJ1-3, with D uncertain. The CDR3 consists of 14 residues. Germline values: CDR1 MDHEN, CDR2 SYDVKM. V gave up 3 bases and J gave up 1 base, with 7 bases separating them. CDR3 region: CASSFQDSGNTIYF. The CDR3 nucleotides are TGTGCCAGCAGTTTTCAGGATTCTGGAAACACCATATATTTT.

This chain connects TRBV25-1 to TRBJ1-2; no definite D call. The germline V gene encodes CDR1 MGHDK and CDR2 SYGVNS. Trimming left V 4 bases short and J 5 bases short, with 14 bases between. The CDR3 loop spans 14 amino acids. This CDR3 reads CASSGNLRGYGYTF. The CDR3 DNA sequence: TGTGCCAGCAGTGGGAACCTCCGAGGGTATGGCTACACCTTC.

The CDR3 bases are TGCAGTGCTAGGCGAGGAAGGGGGGCAGACGAGCAGTACTTC. It is translated as CSARRGRGADEQYF. The chain employs TRBV20-1 and TRBJ2-7; D tentatively fits TRBD1 or TRBD2 (6 bases each). Trimming left V 3 bases short and J 5 bases short, with 17 bases between. The V gene's germline CDR1 is DFQATT and CDR2 SNEGSKA (reference sequence). The CDR3 runs 14 residues.

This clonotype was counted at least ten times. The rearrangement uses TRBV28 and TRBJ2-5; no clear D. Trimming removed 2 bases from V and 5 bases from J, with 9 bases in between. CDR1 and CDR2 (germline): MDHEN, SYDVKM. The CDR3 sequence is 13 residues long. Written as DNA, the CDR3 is TGTGCCAGCAGTTTAGTGCAGGTCGAGACCCAGTACTTC. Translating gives CASSLVQVETQYF.

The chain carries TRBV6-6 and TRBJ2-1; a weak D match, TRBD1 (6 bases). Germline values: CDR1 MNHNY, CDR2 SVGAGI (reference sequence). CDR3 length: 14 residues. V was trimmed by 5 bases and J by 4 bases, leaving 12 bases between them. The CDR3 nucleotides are TGTGCCAGCAGTCCTACTACAGGGTACAATGAGCAGTTCTTC. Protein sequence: CASSPTTGYNEQFF.

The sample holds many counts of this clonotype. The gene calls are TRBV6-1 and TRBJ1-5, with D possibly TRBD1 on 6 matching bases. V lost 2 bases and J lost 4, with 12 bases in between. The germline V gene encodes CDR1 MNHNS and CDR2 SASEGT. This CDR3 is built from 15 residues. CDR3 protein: CASSEWRGGNQPQHF. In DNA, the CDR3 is TGTGCCAGCAGTGAATGGAGGGGGGGGAATCAGCCCCAGCATTTT.

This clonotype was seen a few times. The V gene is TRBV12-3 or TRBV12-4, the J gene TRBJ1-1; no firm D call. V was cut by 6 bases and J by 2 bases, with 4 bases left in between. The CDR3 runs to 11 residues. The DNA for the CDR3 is TGTGCCAGCAGCACAAACACTGAAGCTTTCTTT. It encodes CASSTNTEAFF.

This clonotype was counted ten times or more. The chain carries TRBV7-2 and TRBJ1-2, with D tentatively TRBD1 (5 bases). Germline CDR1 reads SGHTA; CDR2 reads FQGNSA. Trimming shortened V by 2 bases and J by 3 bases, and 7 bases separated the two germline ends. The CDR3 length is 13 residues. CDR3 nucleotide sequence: TGTGCCAGCAGCTTACGGGGCCACTATGGCTACACCTTC. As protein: CASSLRGHYGYTF.